This T cell receptor beta chain appears in the sequencing data of a study of blood T cell repertoires in COVID-19. This clone has just one count. Sequenced by immunoSEQ multiplex PCR; TCRdb stores in-frame clones only, minus some. The sample has roughly 220,000 clones, roughly 79% seen once. The CDR3 runs to 14 residues. The ends were cut back, 2 bases at V and 3 bases at J, with 10 bases in the middle. The V gene's germline CDR1 is SEHNR and CDR2 FQNEAQ (reference sequence). What was sequenced was PBMCs or T cells enriched from blood (not recorded which). The gene calls are TRBV7-9 and TRBJ1-1; D might be TRBD1 (6 bases). The clonotype was recovered from a man aged 35 to 55 who had recovered from COVID-19. The CDR3 DNA sequence: TGTGCCAGCAGCTTACAGGGGCTGGACACTGAAGCTTTCTTT. It codes for CASSLQGLDTEAFF.